This T cell receptor beta chain was captured by sequencing in a study of immune evolution from preneoplasia to lung adenocarcinoma. In germline, CDR1 is SGHRS, CDR2 YFSETQ. V dropped 3 bases and J dropped 5 bases, with 14 bases sitting between them. This CDR3 region has 15 residues. The protocol was immunoSEQ multiplex PCR, while the TCRdb copy is restricted to in-frame clones and leaves out a portion. This sample has fewer than 50,000 clones, with over 75% found just once. The TCR comes from a person between 60 and 70 years old with lung adenocarcinoma. The chain uses TRBV5-1 and TRBJ2-2; a weak D match, TRBD2 (5 bases). The sample consisted of FFPE invasive lung adenocarcinoma tissue. CDR3 in amino acids: CASSSGGGKTGELFF. The CDR3 region has the DNA TGCGCCAGCAGCTCCGGAGGAGGAAAGACCGGGGAGCTGTTTTTT.